One and the same sample provided the 25 T cell receptor beta chains below, sequenced in a study of T cell repertoires in ileal Crohn's disease. Method: immunoSEQ multiplex PCR; TCRdb's copy keeps in-frame clones and lacks some. Of fewer than 20,000 clones in the sample, about 86% were seen once. The sample was ileal tissue. The origin of the receptors is an adult with Crohn's disease.

This clone occurred once. The chain couples TRBV4-1 to TRBJ1-5; D gene unclear. The CDR3 spans 14 residues. The ends were cut back, 0 bases at V and 4 bases at J, with 7 bases in the middle. Germline assignment: CDR1 MGHRA and CDR2 YSYEKL. The DNA for the CDR3 is TGCGCCAGCAGCCAAGATGCAGAAAATCAGCCCCAGCATTTT. Its translation is CASSQDAENQPQHF.

The rearrangement joins TRBV6-5 to TRBJ2-5, with 8 bases that match TRBD2. The CDR3 has 14 amino acids. From germline, CDR1 is MNHEY and CDR2 SVGAGI. V was pared by 6 bases and J by 4 bases, with 7 bases of the junction left unmatched. This CDR3 reads CASSPGTRGETQYF. In nucleotides, the CDR3 is TGTGCCAGCAGCCCCGGGACTAGAGGAGAGACCCAGTACTTC.

This chain uses TRBV18 with TRBJ2-3; D is perhaps TRBD2 (6 bases). Trimming took off 2 bases at V and 2 bases at J, with 11 bases between the two ends. The CDR3 length is 15 residues. Germline V lookup: CDR1 KGHSH, CDR2 LQKENI. CDR3 loop: CASSPEGLNTDTQYF. DNA for the CDR3: TGTGCCAGCTCACCAGAGGGACTGAACACAGATACGCAGTATTTT.

CDR3 in amino acids: CASKARLAAEQYF. Here the CDR3 DNA reads TGCGCCAGCAAGGCGCGACTTGCGGCCGAGCAGTACTTC. The chain employs TRBV5-1 and TRBJ2-7; D remains unclear. CDR1 and CDR2 from the germline V gene are SGHRS and YFSETQ. Trimming stripped 6 bases from V and 6 bases from J, with 16 bases between. This CDR3 is 13 amino acids long.

This chain joins TRBV2 and TRBJ2-2; TRBD2 aligns across 12 bases. The trim removed 5 bases at V and 3 bases at J, leaving 1 base unmatched. Germline lookup yields CDR1 SNHLY and CDR2 FYNNEI. This CDR3 is 15 amino acids long. The CDR3 spells CASSRLAGDTGELFF. The CDR3 nucleotides read TGTGCCAGCAGTAGACTAGCGGGGGACACCGGGGAGCTGTTTTTT.

The chain recombines TRBV7-9 with TRBJ1-1; D ambiguous. The V end lost 5 bases, the J end lost 6 bases, and 10 bases lay between the germline ends. The CDR3 consists of 12 residues. Germline CDR1 reads SEHNR; CDR2 reads FQNEAQ (reference sequence). The CDR3 DNA is TGTGCCAGCAGCAATTCGGGAGCTGAAGCTTTCTTT. Amino acids: CASSNSGAEAFF.

This rearrangement joins TRBV5-4 to TRBJ1-1; D remains ambiguous. The length of the CDR3 is 12 residues. Trimming took off 4 bases at V and 1 base at J, with 5 bases between the two ends. CDR1 is SGHNT, CDR2 YYREEE, per germline (reference sequence). The CDR3, as DNA: TGTGCCAGCAGCCCCGGGAACACTGAAGCTTTCTTT. Translation: CASSPGNTEAFF.

The chain combines TRBV7-8 with TRBJ1-1; 8 positions agree with TRBD1. The CDR3 sequence is 15 residues long. V shed 5 bases and J 4 bases; nucleotides not matched to a gene: 9. Per germline, CDR1 SGHVS and CDR2 FQNEAQ. The CDR3 coding sequence is TGTGCCAGCAGCACCCGGACAGGGACTGTCACTGAAGCTTTCTTT. Protein: CASSTRTGTVTEAFF.

This clone showed up just once. The gene calls are TRBV5-1 and TRBJ2-1, with 9 bases matching TRBD1. CDR1 is SGHRS and CDR2 is YFSETQ in the germline V gene. V lost 1 base and J lost 6; bases outside the gene matches: 5. The CDR3 loop spans 15 amino acids. CDR3 sequence (DNA): TGCGCCAGCAGCTTGTCAGGGACAGGGTCCAATGAGCAGTTCTTC. It yields the protein CASSLSGTGSNEQFF.

This clone appeared a single time. Sequence at one end of the junction differs from germline and may be a read error. The sample holds other DNA sequences that translate to the same CDR3. The chain joins TRBV6-5 to TRBJ2-7, with D unresolved. The germline V gene encodes CDR1 MNHEY and CDR2 SVGAGI. The CDR3 is 15 residues long. The DNA for the CDR3 is TGCGCCAGCAGCTTTTCTTTCTACGGGTCCTACGAGCAGTACTTC. Residues: CASSFSFYGSYEQYF.

The rearrangement links TRBV28 to TRBJ2-4; 9 bases match TRBD2. Germline values: CDR1 MDHEN, CDR2 SYDVKM. With 5 bases clipped from V and 9 bases from J, the junction kept 8 bases outside the gene matches. This CDR3 region has 14 residues. CDR3 amino acids: CASSAGTSFGIQYF. DNA for the CDR3: TGTGCCAGCAGTGCCGGGACTAGCTTTGGCATTCAGTACTTC. Using reference TRBV28 and TRBJ2-4 for the parts outside the CDR3, the full variable domain is DVKVTQSSRYLVKRTGEKVFLECVQDMDHENMFWYRQDPGLGLRLIYFSYDVKMKEKGDIPEGYSVSREKKERFSLILESASTNQTSMYLCASSAGTSFGIQYFGAGTRLSVL.

This clone was found a few times. The chain links TRBV5-4 to TRBJ2-6, with D possibly matching TRBD1 (5 bases). This CDR3 is 15 amino acids long. Per germline, CDR1 SGHNT and CDR2 YYREEE (reference sequence). V was pared by 5 bases and J by 0 bases, with 9 bases between. CDR3 in DNA: TGTGCCAGCAGTTTTGACAGCTCTGGGGCCAACGTCCTGACTTTC. This translates into CASSFDSSGANVLTF.

J is TRBJ2-2 and V is TRBV19; D unclear. V was clipped by 10 bases and J by 1 base, with 22 bases between them. CDR3 length equals 17 residues. Germline V gene data show CDR1 as LNHDA and CDR2 as SQIVND (reference sequence). CDR3 in amino acids: CATNPRPENWNTGELFF. For the CDR3, the DNA is TGTGCCACCAACCCGCGGCCAGAGAACTGGAACACCGGGGAGCTGTTTTTT.

The V and J genes are TRBV10-1 and TRBJ2-5; unclear D gene. Trimming pared 2 bases from V and 5 bases from J, leaving 12 bases between. CDR1 is WNHNN, CDR2 SYGVQD, per germline (reference sequence). This CDR3 is built from 14 residues. CDR3 bases: TGCGCCAGCAGTGAGGGGCAGCCCCCGGAGACCCAGTACTTC. Translating it yields CASSEGQPPETQYF.

This chain joins TRBV5-4 and TRBJ1-1; D might be TRBD1 (5 bases). V gave up 2 bases and J gave up 3 bases, with 5 bases separating them. Germline values: CDR1 SGHNT, CDR2 YYREEE (reference sequence). CDR3 length equals 12 residues. CDR3 protein: CASSLGDTEAFF. In DNA, the CDR3 is TGTGCCAGCAGCTTAGGGGACACTGAAGCTTTCTTT.

This clone came up once. The chain uses TRBV19 and TRBJ1-6, with TRBD1 identical over 7 bases. The length of the CDR3 is 14 residues. With V trimmed by 7 bases and J by 9 bases, 9 bases remained unmatched. CDR1 is LNHDA, CDR2 SQIVND, per germline (reference sequence). In nucleotides, the CDR3 is TGTGCCAGTATGGACGACAGGGTGGGTTCACCCCTCCACTTT. Protein sequence: CASMDDRVGSPLHF.

The chain combines TRBV2 with TRBJ1-1; 8 nucleotides agree with TRBD1. After removal of 4 bases from V and 3 bases from J, the junction contained 7 bases not matched to a gene. The CDR3 extends over 15 amino acids. Germline CDR1 SNHLY, CDR2 FYNNEI. The CDR3 region has the DNA TGTGCCAGCAGTGGCACAGGGGGTCGGGACACTGAAGCTTTCTTT. Protein product: CASSGTGGRDTEAFF. The complete variable domain, with remaining parts taken from reference TRBV2 and TRBJ1-1, reads EPEVTQTPSHQVTQMGQEVILRCVPISNHLYFYWYRQILGQKVEFLVSFYNNEISEKSEIFDDQFSVERPDGSNFTLKIRSTKLEDSAMYFCASSGTGGRDTEAFFGQGTRLTVV.

The chain combines TRBV9 with TRBJ2-1; 7 nucleotides align to TRBD2. The CDR3 contains 15 residues. V lost 3 bases to trimming and J lost 10 bases; unmatched junction nucleotides: 13. Germline assignment: CDR1 SGDLS and CDR2 YYNGEE. CDR3 DNA sequence: TGTGCCAGCAGCGCCAGGACACCAACTAGCGCGGAGCAGTTCTTC. It is translated as CASSARTPTSAEQFF. The whole variable domain, filled in from reference TRBV9 and TRBJ2-1, reads DSGVTQTPKHLITATGQRVTLRCSPRSGDLSVYWYQQSLDQGLQFLIQYYNGEERAKGNILERFSAQQFPDLHSELNLSSLELGDSALYFCASSARTPTSAEQFFGPGTRLTVL.

The gene calls are TRBV5-1 and TRBJ1-4, with TRBD1 as a possible D gene (5 bases). The V end was cut by 4 bases, the J end by 7 bases, with 14 bases between. Per germline, CDR1 SGHRS and CDR2 YFSETQ. This CDR3 comprises 14 residues. The CDR3 DNA follows: TGCGCCAGCAGCATCGGGGGTCCCCCTGAAAAACTGTTTTTT. This encodes CASSIGGPPEKLFF.

DNA for the CDR3: TGTGCCAGCAGCTTGGTAGAAGGGGCCTCCTACGAGCAGTACTTC. It is translated as CASSLVEGASYEQYF. The chain links TRBV5-5 to TRBJ2-7; D perhaps matches TRBD1 (5 bases). Between the trimmed V and J ends, which lost 0 bases and 0 bases, there was a span of 10 bases. Germline assignment: CDR1 SGHKS and CDR2 YYEKEE (reference sequence). The CDR3 contains 15 residues.

This clone was recorded once. The chain employs TRBV9 and TRBJ2-6; D is unclear. Germline V gene lookup returns CDR1 SGDLS and CDR2 YYNGEE. V shed 0 bases and J shed 0 bases, with 10 bases lying between them. The CDR3 has 17 residues. CDR3 residues: CASSVDSDLSGANVLTF. In DNA, the CDR3 is TGTGCCAGCAGCGTAGATTCAGATCTCTCTGGGGCCAACGTCCTGACTTTC.

This clone occurred once. This chain connects TRBV27 to TRBJ2-7; TRBD1 matches 8 bases. The CDR3 spans 14 residues. J gave up 3 bases and V 5 bases, and 6 bases lay outside the gene matches. CDR1 is MNHEY, CDR2 SMNVEV, per germline (reference sequence). CDR3 loop: CASSLRTGSYEQYF. CDR3 nucleotide sequence: TGTGCCAGCAGTCTGCGGACAGGGAGCTACGAGCAGTACTTC.

V is TRBV5-1 and J is TRBJ2-7; 7 nucleotides align to TRBD1. Germline CDR1 is SGHRS and CDR2 is YFSETQ. There are 14 residues in the CDR3. Trimming removed 4 bases from V and 5 bases from J; junction bases left unmatched: 9. The CDR3 DNA sequence: TGCGCCAGCAGCAGACGACAGGGATCGGACGAGCAGTACTTC. Translating it yields CASSRRQGSDEQYF. The variable domain in full, with the rest retrieved from reference TRBV5-1 and TRBJ2-7, is KAGVTQTPRYLIKTRGQQVTLSCSPISGHRSVSWYQQTPGQGLQFLFEYFSETQRNKGNFPGRFSGRQFSNSRSEMNVSTLELGDSALYLCASSRRQGSDEQYFGPGTRLTVT.

The chain carries TRBV28 and TRBJ2-7; D is possibly TRBD2 (6 bases). The germline V gene has CDR1 MDHEN and CDR2 SYDVKM. Trimming cost V 3 bases and J 3 bases, with 9 bases left between them. The CDR3 is 13 residues long. For the CDR3, the DNA is TGTGCCAGCAGTTTTACGGGAGACTACGAGCAGTACTTC. Amino acids: CASSFTGDYEQYF.

This chain joins TRBV5-1 and TRBJ1-2, with 7 positions matching TRBD1. The CDR3 is 14 amino acids. The germline V gene has CDR1 SGHRS and CDR2 YFSETQ. V shed 5 bases, J shed 3 bases, and the junction held 7 bases outside the gene matches. The DNA for the CDR3 is TGCGCCAGCAGGCGACAGGGTAACGACTATGGCTACACCTTC. This translates into CASRRQGNDYGYTF.